This passage covers 30 T cell receptor beta chains from one sample sequenced in a study of CD8 T cells in Susac syndrome (dated by TCRdb to the late 2010s). Libraries were constructed by the immunoSEQ multiplex PCR assay. RNA was extracted using the RNeasy kit, and about 0.5 to 1 ug of the RNA was reverse transcribed with random hexamers. TCRdb reran the public reads through fastp at Q25 and MiXCR, keeping productive beta chains. Rows are unified per CDR3 protein, each entry keeping the most common DNA and genes. Within this sample are 250,000 to 350,000 distinct CDR3 sequences, with about 91% of them counted one time only. More than 0.06% of the sample lies in the top ten. Material: CD4+ T cells from PBMCs. These receptors were obtained from a human donor with multiple sclerosis.

V gene TRBV5-4 combines with J gene TRBJ2-3; 7 positions match TRBD2. This CDR3 contains 16 residues. J was trimmed by 2 bases and V by 1 base; bases with no gene match: 7. Germline CDR1 SGHNT, CDR2 YYREEE (reference sequence). The DNA of the CDR3 is TGTGCCAGCAGCTTGAAATTAGCGGGTACCACAGATACGCAGTATTTT. It codes for CASSLKLAGTTDTQYF. Combining the CDR3 with reference TRBV5-4 and TRBJ2-3 gives the whole variable domain ETGVTQSPTHLIKTRGQQVTLRCSSQSGHNTVSWYQQALGQGPQFIFQYYREEENGRGNFPPRFSGLQFPNYSSELNVNALELDDSALYLCASSLKLAGTTDTQYFGPGTRLTVL.

V usage is TRBV19 and J usage is TRBJ1-2; 8 bases line up with TRBD1. V dropped 1 base and J dropped 0; count of bases not matched to a gene: 4. Per germline, CDR1 LNHDA and CDR2 SQIVND (reference sequence). The CDR3 sequence is 16 residues long. CDR3: CASSIAGTGPNYGYTF. The CDR3 DNA reads TGTGCCAGTAGTATAGCTGGGACAGGTCCTAACTATGGCTACACCTTC.

This clonotype appeared once. This chain links TRBV3-1 with TRBJ2-5, with D perhaps matching TRBD1 or TRBD2 (5 bases each). CDR3 size: 15 residues. In germline, CDR1 is LGHDT, CDR2 YNNKEL (reference sequence). Trimming cost V 0 bases and J 1 base, with 9 bases left between them. CDR3 protein: CASSQETGAQETQYF. As DNA, the CDR3 is TGTGCCAGCAGCCAAGAGACCGGGGCCCAAGAGACCCAGTACTTC.

The chain carries TRBV11-2 and TRBJ1-2, with TRBD1 matching over 8 bases. Per germline, CDR1 SGHAT and CDR2 FQNNGV. The trim removed 1 base at V and 8 bases at J, leaving 9 bases unmatched. This CDR3 comprises 15 residues. CDR3 region: CASSLGGQGYEGYTF. The CDR3 DNA sequence: TGTGCCAGCAGCTTAGGAGGACAGGGATATGAAGGCTACACCTTC.

The genes are TRBV23-1 and TRBJ1-2, with D maybe TRBD1 (5 bases). TRBV23-1 is placed among ORFs of uncertain function. The CDR3 runs to 17 residues. V lost 7 bases and J 2 bases, leaving 23 bases between the germline ends. DNA for the CDR3: TGCGCCAGCATTCACCCGGGACCCCCACCCGAGAACTATGGCTACACCTTC. Translating it yields CASIHPGPPPENYGYTF.

V gene TRBV29-1 combines with J gene TRBJ2-1, with 9 nucleotides matching TRBD2. V shed 7 bases, J shed 0 bases, and the junction held 19 bases outside the gene matches. The germline gives CDR1 SQVTM, CDR2 ANQGSEA. The CDR3 runs 19 residues. CDR3 region: CSGDAGLKREVSSYNEQFF. The CDR3 DNA reads TGCAGCGGTGACGCAGGGCTAAAGCGGGAGGTTAGCTCCTACAATGAGCAGTTCTTC.

V is TRBV2 and J is TRBJ1-2; D possibly corresponds to TRBD1 (5 bases). V dropped 4 bases and J dropped 0 bases, with 9 bases sitting between them. In germline, CDR1 is SNHLY, CDR2 FYNNEI. This CDR3 is 14 amino acids long. The CDR3 here is CASSGQHANYGYTF. CDR3 coding DNA: TGTGCCAGCAGTGGACAGCATGCTAACTATGGCTACACCTTC.

The gene calls are TRBV5-6 and TRBJ1-2; D is undetermined. Per germline, CDR1 SGHDT and CDR2 YYEEEE. Deletions cut 1 base from V and 4 bases from J, with 14 bases between. This CDR3 contains 15 residues. The DNA for the CDR3 is TGTGCCAGCAGCTTGAAAGCAGCAGCGACCTATGGCTACACCTTC. It encodes CASSLKAAATYGYTF. The full variable domain, rest sourced from reference TRBV5-6 and TRBJ1-2, is DAGVTQSPTHLIKTRGQQVTLRCSPKSGHDTVSWYQQALGQGPQFIFQYYEEEERQRGNFPDRFSGHQFPNYSSELNVNALLLGDSALYLCASSLKAAATYGYTFGSGTRLTVV.

V usage is TRBV7-3 and J usage is TRBJ2-3, with 9 bases fitting TRBD1. Germline V CDR1 and CDR2: SGHTA, FQGTGA. The CDR3 is made up of 15 amino acids. V was clipped by 5 bases and J by 2 bases; unmatched bases: 5. For the CDR3, the DNA is TGTGCCAGCAGCGACAGGGGGGAGGCCACAGATACGCAGTATTTT. Residues: CASSDRGEATDTQYF.

V and J are TRBV19 and TRBJ2-2; D unclear. V lost 3 bases, J lost 2 bases, and 7 bases lay in between. Germline-derived CDR1 and CDR2 are LNHDA and SQIVND (reference sequence). CDR3 length: 14 amino acids. CDR3 sequence reads: CASSITDNTGELFF. The CDR3 DNA reads as TGTGCCAGTAGTATCACAGATAACACCGGGGAGCTGTTTTTT.

The chain recombines TRBV7-8 with TRBJ1-1; no reliable D call. The CDR3 length is 15 residues. Per the germline V gene, CDR1 is SGHVS and CDR2 is FQNEAQ. Trimming took 4 bases from V and 1 from J, leaving 13 bases between them. CDR3 DNA sequence: TGTGCCAGCAGCTCCCGAAGCGTAACGAACACTGAAGCTTTCTTT. As protein: CASSSRSVTNTEAFF.

V and J are TRBV6-2 or TRBV6-3 and TRBJ1-2, with D unresolved. There are 13 residues in the CDR3. V was shortened by 5 bases and J by 2 bases, with 9 bases between the two germline ends. The V gene's germline CDR1 is MNHEY and CDR2 SVGEGT. The CDR3 DNA is TGTGCCAGCAGTAAGGGAGGGAACTATGGCTACACCTTC. It codes for CASSKGGNYGYTF.

The chain uses TRBV9 and TRBJ2-7, with a possible D match to TRBD1 (6 bases). V lost 0 bases, J lost 1 base, and 11 bases lay in between. The CDR3 contains 15 residues. Looked up from germline, CDR1 is SGDLS and CDR2 is YYNGEE. This CDR3 is CASSVGGRGSYEQYF. The DNA of the CDR3 is TGTGCCAGCAGCGTAGGGGGGCGCGGATCCTACGAGCAGTACTTC.

The genes are TRBV20-1 and TRBJ1-2, with a tentative D call TRBD1 (6 bases). With 0 bases removed from V and 7 bases from J, the gap between germline ends came to 15 bases. In germline, CDR1 is DFQATT, CDR2 SNEGSKA (reference sequence). This CDR3 has 14 amino acids. CDR3 bases: TGCAGTGCTAGAGATGGGGGGGCCGGCGGTGGCTACACCTTC. Encoded protein: CSARDGGAGGGYTF.

The chain has TRBV7-2 and TRBJ2-5; 8 bases are shared with TRBD2. The CDR3 totals 15 residues. Germline trimming cut 5 bases from V and 5 bases from J; bases unmatched to any gene: 10. From germline, CDR1 is SGHTA and CDR2 FQGNSA. The DNA for the CDR3 is TGTGCCAGCAGCAATCAGGGACTAGGAACGGAGACCCAGTACTTC. It translates to CASSNQGLGTETQYF.

This chain links TRBV12-3 or TRBV12-4 with TRBJ2-1; 10 bases are a match to TRBD2. This CDR3 comprises 15 residues. Losses at the gene ends were 2 bases for V and 6 bases for J; bases not matched to a gene: 4. The CDR3 DNA is TGTGCCAGCAGTTTAAGTACTAGCGGGATCAATGAGCAGTTCTTC. This sequence encodes CASSLSTSGINEQFF.

V usage is TRBV3-1 and J usage is TRBJ2-7, with 8 bases that match TRBD2. The CDR3 spans 14 residues. Germline CDR1 reads LGHDT; CDR2 reads YNNKEL (reference sequence). J was trimmed by 6 bases and V by 4 bases; bases with no gene match: 8. DNA of the CDR3: TGTGCCAGCAGCCCCGGGACTAGGGTCGTCGAGCAGTACTTC. It translates to CASSPGTRVVEQYF.

The J gene is TRBJ2-7, the V gene TRBV10-2, with a possible D match to TRBD1 (7 bases). Germline CDR1 and CDR2: WSHSY and SAAADI. V was shortened by 7 bases and J by 0 bases, with 19 bases between the two germline ends. The CDR3 consists of 16 residues. CDR3 in DNA: TGCGCCAGCAAGGGGCGCGGGACAGCTCTCTCCTACGAGCAGTACTTC. It is translated as CASKGRGTALSYEQYF.

This clonotype has just one count. The V call is TRBV19, the J call TRBJ1-5; 7 bases are a match to TRBD1. This CDR3 is 17 amino acids long. Germline lookup yields CDR1 LNHDA and CDR2 SQIVND (reference sequence). V was pared by 8 bases and J by 2 bases, with 15 bases of the junction left unmatched. CDR3 DNA sequence: TGTGCCAGTCAGAGGGGGCTGTTCCGAGGTGGCAATCAGCCCCAGCATTTT. Its protein is CASQRGLFRGGNQPQHF. Full variable domain (remainder filled in from reference TRBV19 and TRBJ1-5): DGGITQSPKYLFRKEGQNVTLSCEQNLNHDAMYWYRQDPGQGLRLIYYSQIVNDFQKGDIAEGYSVSREKKESFPLTVTSAQKNPTAFYLCASQRGLFRGGNQPQHFGDGTRLSIL.

This clonotype showed up just a few times. The CDR3, as DNA: TGCAGTGCTAGTAGAGGGGTGGCTGAAGCTTTCTTT. Protein product: CSASRGVAEAFF. The chain is built from TRBV20-1 and TRBJ1-1, with D possibly TRBD1 on 5 matching bases. This CDR3 is built from 12 residues. Germline V lookup: CDR1 DFQATT, CDR2 SNEGSKA (reference sequence). Deletions cut 3 bases from V and 6 bases from J, with 11 bases between.

The chain recombines TRBV6-6 with TRBJ2-7, with 12 bases fitting TRBD2. The length of the CDR3 is 15 residues. The junction had 6 bases not matched to a gene; V was cut back by 6 bases and J by 3 bases. The germline CDR1 and CDR2 sequences are MNHNY and SVGAGI (reference sequence). CDR3 residues: CASRILAGGSYEQYF. CDR3 sequence (DNA): TGTGCCAGCAGGATACTAGCGGGGGGTAGCTACGAGCAGTACTTC.

The gene calls are TRBV3-1 and TRBJ2-3; 13 positions match TRBD2. CDR1 is LGHDT, CDR2 YNNKEL, per germline (reference sequence). V trimming: 5 bases; J trimming: 2 bases; junction bases outside the gene matches: 7. This CDR3 comprises 17 residues. The CDR3 DNA is TGTGCCAGCAGCTCGACTAGCGGGGGGCCTTACACAGATACGCAGTATTTT. Its protein is CASSSTSGGPYTDTQYF.

This clonotype was observed a single time. The V call is TRBV7-3, the J call TRBJ2-3, with D unresolved. Looked up from germline, CDR1 is SGHTA and CDR2 is FQGTGA. Trimming removed 5 bases from V and 2 bases from J, with 23 bases in between. This CDR3 comprises 18 residues. The CDR3: CASSLRPSGMEYTDTQYF. In DNA, the CDR3 is TGTGCCAGCAGCCTTCGACCGTCCGGAATGGAATACACAGATACGCAGTATTTT.

The chain carries TRBV7-8 and TRBJ2-5; D may be TRBD2 (5 bases). The germline V gene encodes CDR1 SGHVS and CDR2 FQNEAQ. V was clipped by 1 base and J by 1 base, with 16 bases between them. There are 17 residues in the CDR3. The CDR3 loop is CASSLVRAGIIQETQYF. The CDR3 coding sequence is TGTGCCAGCAGCTTAGTTCGGGCGGGTATAATCCAAGAGACCCAGTACTTC.

The V call is TRBV7-2, the J call TRBJ1-2; TRBD1 might be the D (5 bases). Germline-derived CDR1 and CDR2 are SGHTA and FQGNSA. The CDR3 has 14 residues. V was pared by 6 bases and J by 3 bases, with 14 bases between. CDR3 residues: CASSYRRGDYGYTF. CDR3 nucleotides: TGTGCCAGCAGTTATCGGCGGGGGGACTATGGCTACACCTTC.

For this clonotype: Germline and junction disagree at one end, which may indicate a read error. The chain couples TRBV7-9 to TRBJ1-1; D gene ambiguous. The CDR3 has 8 residues. The germline gives CDR1 SEHNR, CDR2 FQNEAQ (reference sequence). The CDR3 protein is CASSTKSF. DNA of the CDR3: TGTGCCAGCAGCACCAAAAGCTTT.

This clonotype was observed once. The gene calls are TRBV18 and TRBJ2-7; possibly TRBD1 or TRBD2 for D (5 bases each). Trimming took off 5 bases at V and 6 bases at J, with 11 bases between the two ends. The CDR3 contains 12 residues. CDR1 is KGHSH and CDR2 is LQKENI in the germline V gene. CDR3 amino acids: CASSTGQGEQYF. DNA of the CDR3: TGTGCCAGCTCAACGGGGCAGGGCGAGCAGTACTTC.

The chain recombines TRBV30 with TRBJ2-1, with D unresolved. The CDR3 runs 11 residues. V was cut by 5 bases and J by 7 bases, with 9 bases left in between. CDR1 and CDR2 from the germline V gene are GTSNPN and SVGIG (reference sequence). DNA for the CDR3: TGTGCCTGGGAAACCATTAATGAGCAGTTCTTC. Residues: CAWETINEQFF.

The rearrangement joins TRBV20-1 to TRBJ1-4, with no clear D. CDR3 length equals 11 residues. Germline values: CDR1 DFQATT, CDR2 SNEGSKA (reference sequence). The germline V and J ends were trimmed by 1 base and 7 bases, with 4 bases remaining between them. The CDR3 nucleotides are TGCAGTGCTAGAGGCGTTGAAAAACTGTTTTTT. It is translated as CSARGVEKLFF.

This chain joins TRBV7-8 and TRBJ1-1; tentative D call: TRBD1 (5 bases). V was clipped by 1 base and J by 1 base, with 16 bases between them. The germline V gene has CDR1 SGHVS and CDR2 FQNEAQ. The CDR3 totals 17 residues. The DNA for the CDR3 is TGTGCCAGCAGCTTAGAAGGGAGTGGGGGGTGGAACACTGAAGCTTTCTTT. It yields the protein CASSLEGSGGWNTEAFF.